The entry below describes one TCR beta chain. Its antigen is not identified. The analysis combined second doses at about 4 or about 12 weeks. These data originate in a study of T cell responses to AZD1222 COVID-19 vaccine. Whole-study results and caveats: Across spike, vaccine-associated CD4 TCRs were found, dominant at 160-218 and 743-854. White British ancestry dominated among donors, who included more females, and clonal diversity was possibly underestimated.

Assay used: immunoSEQ multiplex PCR; TCRdb lists only in-frame clones, some missing. The sample records over 100,000 clones, 75% to 90% being singletons. The CDR3 contains 14 residues. CDR1 and CDR2 (germline): MNHEY, SMNVEV (reference sequence). V lost 10 bases, J lost 5 bases, and 8 bases stayed unmatched. The source is an adult who received the AZD1222 COVID-19 vaccine. The sequences come from peripheral blood, collected 28 days after the second AZD1222 dose. This chain uses TRBV27 with TRBJ1-5, with 10 bases fitting TRBD1. The CDR3 nucleotides are TGTGCCACGCGGCCGACAGGGGGCTATCAGCCCCAGCATTTT. Translation gives CATRPTGGYQPQHF.